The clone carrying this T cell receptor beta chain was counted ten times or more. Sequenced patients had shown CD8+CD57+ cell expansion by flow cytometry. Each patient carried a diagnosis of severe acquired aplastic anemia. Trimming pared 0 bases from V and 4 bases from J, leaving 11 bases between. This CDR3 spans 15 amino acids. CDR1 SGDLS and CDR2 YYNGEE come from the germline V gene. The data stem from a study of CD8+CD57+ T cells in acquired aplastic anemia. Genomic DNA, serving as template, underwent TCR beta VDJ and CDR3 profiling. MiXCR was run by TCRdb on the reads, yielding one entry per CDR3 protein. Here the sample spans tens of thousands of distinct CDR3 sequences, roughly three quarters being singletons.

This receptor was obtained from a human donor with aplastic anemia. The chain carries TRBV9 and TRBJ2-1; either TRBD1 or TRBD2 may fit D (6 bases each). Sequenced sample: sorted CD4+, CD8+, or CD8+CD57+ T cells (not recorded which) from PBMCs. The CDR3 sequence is CASSVARGGYNEQFF. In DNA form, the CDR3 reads TGTGCCAGCAGCGTAGCCCGAGGGGGGTACAATGAGCAGTTCTTC.